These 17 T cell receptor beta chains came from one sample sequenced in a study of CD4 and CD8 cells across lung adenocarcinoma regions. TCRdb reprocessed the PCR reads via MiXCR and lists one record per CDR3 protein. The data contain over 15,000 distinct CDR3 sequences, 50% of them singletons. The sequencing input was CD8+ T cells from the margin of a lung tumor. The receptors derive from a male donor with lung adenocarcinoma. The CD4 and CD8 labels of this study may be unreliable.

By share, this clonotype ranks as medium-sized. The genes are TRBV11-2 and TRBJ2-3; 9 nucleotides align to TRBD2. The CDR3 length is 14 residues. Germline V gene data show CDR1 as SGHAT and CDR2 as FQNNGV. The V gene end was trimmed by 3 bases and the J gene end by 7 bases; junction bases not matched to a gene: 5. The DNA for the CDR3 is TGTGCCAGCAGCTTGACTAGCGGTACAAATACGCAGTATTTT. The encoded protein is CASSLTSGTNTQYF. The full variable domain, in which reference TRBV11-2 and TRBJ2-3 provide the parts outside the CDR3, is EAGVAQSPRYKIIEKRQSVAFWCNPISGHATLYWYQQILGQGPKLLIQFQNNGVVDDSQLPKDRFSAERLKGVDSTLKIQPAKLEDSAVYLCASSLTSGTNTQYFGPGTRLTVL.

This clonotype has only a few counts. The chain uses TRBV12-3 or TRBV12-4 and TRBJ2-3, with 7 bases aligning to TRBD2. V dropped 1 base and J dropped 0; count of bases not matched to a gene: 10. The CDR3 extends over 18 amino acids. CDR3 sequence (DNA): TGTGCCAGCAGTTTAGGCGCGTCGCTAGCGGAAAGCACAGATACGCAGTATTTT. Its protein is CASSLGASLAESTDTQYF.

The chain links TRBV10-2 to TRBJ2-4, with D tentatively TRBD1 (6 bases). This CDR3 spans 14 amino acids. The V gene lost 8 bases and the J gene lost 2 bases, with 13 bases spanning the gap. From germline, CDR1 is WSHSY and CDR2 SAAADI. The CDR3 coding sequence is TGCGCCAGCTGGGGGCTGGGGACCAAAAACATTCAGTACTTC. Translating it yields CASWGLGTKNIQYF.

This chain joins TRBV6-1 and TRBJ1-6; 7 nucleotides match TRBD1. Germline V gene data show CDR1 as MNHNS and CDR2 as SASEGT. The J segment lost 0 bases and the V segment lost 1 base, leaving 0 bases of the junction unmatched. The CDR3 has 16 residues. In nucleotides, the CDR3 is TGTGCCAGCAGTGAAGGGGACAGCTCCTATAATTCACCCCTCCACTTT. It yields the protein CASSEGDSSYNSPLHF.

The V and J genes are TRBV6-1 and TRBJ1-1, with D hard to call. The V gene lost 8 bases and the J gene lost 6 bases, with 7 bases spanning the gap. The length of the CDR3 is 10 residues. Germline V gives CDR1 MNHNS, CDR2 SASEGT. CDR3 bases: TGTGCCAGCGCTTATGCTGAAGCTTTCTTT. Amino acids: CASAYAEAFF.

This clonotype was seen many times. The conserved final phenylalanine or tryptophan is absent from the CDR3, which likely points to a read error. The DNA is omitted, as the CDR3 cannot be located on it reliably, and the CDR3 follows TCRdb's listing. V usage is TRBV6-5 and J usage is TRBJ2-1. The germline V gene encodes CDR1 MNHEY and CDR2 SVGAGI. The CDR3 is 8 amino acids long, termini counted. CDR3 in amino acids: CASSYSMS.

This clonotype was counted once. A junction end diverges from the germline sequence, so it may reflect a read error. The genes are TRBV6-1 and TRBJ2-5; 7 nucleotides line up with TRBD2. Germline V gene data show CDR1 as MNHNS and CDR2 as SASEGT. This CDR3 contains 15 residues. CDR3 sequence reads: CASSKVGLDQETQYF. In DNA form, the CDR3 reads TGTGCCAGCTCCAAAGTCGGACTAGACCAAGAGACGCAGTATTTC.

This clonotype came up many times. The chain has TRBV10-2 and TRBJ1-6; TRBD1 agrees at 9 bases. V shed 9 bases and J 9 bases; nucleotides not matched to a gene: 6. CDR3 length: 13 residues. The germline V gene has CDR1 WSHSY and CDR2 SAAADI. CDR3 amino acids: CASWDRVASPLHF. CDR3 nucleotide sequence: TGCGCCAGTTGGGACAGGGTCGCTTCACCCCTCCACTTT.

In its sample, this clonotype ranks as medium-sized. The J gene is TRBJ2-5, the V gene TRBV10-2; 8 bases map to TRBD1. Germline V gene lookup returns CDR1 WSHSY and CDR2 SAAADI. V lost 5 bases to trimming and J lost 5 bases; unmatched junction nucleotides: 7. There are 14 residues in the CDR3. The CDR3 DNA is TGCGCCAGCAGTAGAGGACAGGGAAGGGAGACCCAGTACTTC. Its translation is CASSRGQGRETQYF.

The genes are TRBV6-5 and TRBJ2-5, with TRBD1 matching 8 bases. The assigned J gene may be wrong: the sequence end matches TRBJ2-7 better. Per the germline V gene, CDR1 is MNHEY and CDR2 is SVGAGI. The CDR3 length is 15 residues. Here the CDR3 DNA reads TGTGCCAGCAGTTATGGGCAGGGGGCGATCCACGAGCAGTACTTC. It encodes CASSYGQGAIHEQYF.

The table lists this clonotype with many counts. This chain's CDR3 is CASSPSLDRDAFF. CDR3 coding DNA: TGTGCCAGCAGCCCAAGTCTGGACAGGGATGCTTTCTTT. The V call is TRBV7-8, the J call TRBJ1-1; TRBD1 matches 8 bases. Germline CDR1 and CDR2: SGHVS and FQNEAQ. This CDR3 spans 13 amino acids. Trimming at V came to 5 bases and at J to 11 bases, leaving 10 bases not matched to a gene. The whole variable domain, filled in from reference TRBV7-8 and TRBJ1-1, reads GAGVSQSPRYKVAKRGQDVALRCDPISGHVSLFWYQQALGQGPEFLTYFQNEAQLDKSGLPSDRFFAERPEGSVSTLKIQRTQQEDSAVYLCASSPSLDRDAFFGQGTRLTVV.

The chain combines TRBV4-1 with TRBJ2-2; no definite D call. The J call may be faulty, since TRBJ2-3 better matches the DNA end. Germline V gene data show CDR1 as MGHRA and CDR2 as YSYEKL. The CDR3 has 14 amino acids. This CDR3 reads CASSQDVGTEAQYF. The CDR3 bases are TGCGCCAGCAGCCAAGATGTAGGCACAGAGGCGCAGTATTTT.

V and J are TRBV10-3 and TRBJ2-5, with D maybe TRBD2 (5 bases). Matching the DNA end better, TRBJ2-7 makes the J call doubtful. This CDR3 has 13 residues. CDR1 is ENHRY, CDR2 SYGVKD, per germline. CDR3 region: CAATSLADYEQYF. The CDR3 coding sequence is TGTGCCGCCACGTCCCTAGCTGACTACGAGCAGTACTTC.

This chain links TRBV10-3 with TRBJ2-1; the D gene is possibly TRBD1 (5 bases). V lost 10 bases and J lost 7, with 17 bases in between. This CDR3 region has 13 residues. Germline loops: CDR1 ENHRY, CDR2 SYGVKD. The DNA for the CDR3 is TGTGCCACTGGGGCCCCTACAGAGAATGAGCAGTTCTTC. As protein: CATGAPTENEQFF.

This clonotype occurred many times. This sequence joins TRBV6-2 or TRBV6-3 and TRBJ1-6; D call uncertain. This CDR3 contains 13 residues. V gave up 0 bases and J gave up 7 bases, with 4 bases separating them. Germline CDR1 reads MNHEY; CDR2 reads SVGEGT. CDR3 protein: CASSYSENSPLHF. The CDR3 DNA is TGTGCCAGCAGTTACTCAGAGAATTCACCCCTCCACTTT.

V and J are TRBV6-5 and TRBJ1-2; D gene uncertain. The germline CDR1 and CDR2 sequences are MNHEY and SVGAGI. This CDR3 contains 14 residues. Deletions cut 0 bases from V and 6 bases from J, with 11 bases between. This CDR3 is CASSYSVSIHGYTF. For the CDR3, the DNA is TGTGCCAGCAGTTACTCAGTAAGTATACATGGCTACACCTTC.

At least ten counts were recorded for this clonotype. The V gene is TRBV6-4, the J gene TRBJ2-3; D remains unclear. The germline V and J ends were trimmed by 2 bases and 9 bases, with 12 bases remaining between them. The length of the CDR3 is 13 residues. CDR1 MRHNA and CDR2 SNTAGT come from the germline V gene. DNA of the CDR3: TGTGCCAGCAGTGACCGAAAAACGAGGACGCAGTATTTT. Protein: CASSDRKTRTQYF.